This T cell receptor (beta chain) was captured by sequencing in a study of response to subunit inactivated influenza vaccine. General observations from the study: The authors suggested that every seasonal influenza vaccination recruits few new T cells.

Turning to this clonotype: Its antigen is not identified.

One entry per CDR3 protein, called by TCRdb with MiXCR from the RT-PCR reads. The sample comprises more than 500,000 distinct CDR3 sequences, around 11% of which are singletons, and 8% to 13% rests with the top ten. Germline V gene data show CDR1 as DFQATT and CDR2 as SNEGSKA (reference sequence). The CDR3 spans 13 residues. After removal of 2 bases from V and 4 bases from J, the junction contained 4 bases not matched to a gene. This sample was shared with a second study, whose subject was T cells expressing NK-cell markers. That work states: A 5'RACE template switching approach incorporating UMIs was used to make TCR beta cDNA. Sorting in several experiments was restricted by an anti-gamma-delta TCR antibody to alpha-beta TCR T cells. Four donors likewise had their CD3+CD56-NKG2C+ fraction led by these clonotypes. Unclear, still, was the HCMV specificity of the expanded NKG2C+ T cell clones.

Source: PBMCs from blood, taken on the day of vaccination. The TCR sequence derives from a man aged 45-60 years who received an inactivated influenza vaccine. The rearrangement links TRBV20-1 to TRBJ1-1, with 7 nucleotides matching TRBD1. The DNA for the CDR3 is TGCAGTGCTAGACAGGGGGTGGTCACTGAAGCTTTCTTT. As protein: CSARQGVVTEAFF.